The 30 T cell receptor beta chains given below trace back to one sample, sequenced in a study of blood T cells in healthy people across ages. For the second PCR, which ran for 7 to 11 cycles, a sample-barcoded 5' primer and a J-beta primer mix were used. Each CDR3 protein gets one entry after TCRdb re-called the 5' RACE reads with MiXCR. The sample has 710,000 or so distinct CDR3 sequences, roughly 30% seen once. What was sequenced was blood. These receptors originate from an elderly woman in good health.

This clonotype has at least ten counts. This chain links TRBV3-1 with TRBJ1-2, with D tentatively TRBD1 (5 bases). Per the germline V gene, CDR1 is LGHDT and CDR2 is YNNKEL (reference sequence). The V end was cut by 5 bases, the J end by 8 bases, with 15 bases between. This CDR3 is built from 13 residues. The CDR3 sequence: CASSTRDGRGYTF. For the CDR3, the DNA is TGTGCCAGCAGCACCCGGGACGGTAGAGGCTACACCTTC.

There are many counts of this clonotype. V usage is TRBV6-2 or TRBV6-3 and J usage is TRBJ2-7; no firm D call. Trimming took 5 bases from V and 3 from J, leaving 20 bases between them. The CDR3 is made up of 16 amino acids. Germline loops: CDR1 MNHEY, CDR2 SVGEGT. CDR3 residues: CASSSRQAWIGYEQYF. The CDR3 nucleotides read TGTGCCAGCAGTAGCCGCCAGGCGTGGATAGGCTACGAGCAGTACTTC.

A word on this clonotype: The junction does not match germline at one end; this may be a read error. V gene TRBV2 combines with J gene TRBJ2-6, with 7 bases that match TRBD1. Germline V gene lookup returns CDR1 SNHLY and CDR2 FYNNEI. CDR3 length: 14 amino acids. The CDR3 DNA follows: TGTGCCAGCGCTGAGGACAGGCTTCGAAACGTCCTGGCTTTC. Its protein product is CASAEDRLRNVLAF.

This clonotype was observed a handful of times. The rearrangement links TRBV4-1 to TRBJ2-2, with 11 nucleotides matching TRBD2. This CDR3 spans 21 amino acids. The germline V gene encodes CDR1 MGHRA and CDR2 YSYEKL. V lost 3 bases and J lost 7; bases outside the gene matches: 22. The CDR3 loop is CASSHSPLRATSGRIGGELFF. Here the CDR3 DNA reads TGCGCCAGCAGCCACAGCCCTCTGAGGGCTACTAGCGGGAGAATTGGCGGGGAGCTGTTTTTT.

The V gene is TRBV7-9, the J gene TRBJ2-2; maybe TRBD2 (5 bases). V was pared by 5 bases and J by 1 base, with 14 bases between. The germline V gene has CDR1 SEHNR and CDR2 FQNEAQ (reference sequence). This CDR3 is built from 16 residues. The CDR3 region has the DNA TGTGCCAGCAGCCCAAACCGAGGGAAGAACACCGGGGAGCTGTTTTTT. Protein sequence: CASSPNRGKNTGELFF.

This chain joins TRBV20-1 and TRBJ2-7; weak D call: TRBD2 (5 bases). In germline, CDR1 is DFQATT, CDR2 SNEGSKA (reference sequence). The CDR3 is 13 residues long. Trimming removed 2 bases at V and 4 bases at J, with 12 bases between. For the CDR3, the DNA is TGCAGTGCTAGAAAAGCGGCAGGTTACGAGCAGTACTTC. Protein: CSARKAAGYEQYF.

In this sample, this clonotype turned up a few times. V is TRBV7-9 and J is TRBJ2-7; 8 bases agree with TRBD2. Germline CDR1 and CDR2: SEHNR and FQNEAQ (reference sequence). Unmatched junction bases numbered 5, after V lost 1 base and J lost 0 bases. The CDR3 consists of 16 residues. The CDR3 here is CASSLDAGGGSYEQYF. CDR3 sequence (DNA): TGTGCCAGCAGCTTAGATGCCGGGGGGGGCTCCTACGAGCAGTACTTC. Together with reference TRBV7-9 and TRBJ2-7, the CDR3 gives the full variable domain: DTGVSQNPRHKITKRGQNVTFRCDPISEHNRLYWYRQTLGQGPEFLTYFQNEAQLEKSRLLSDRFSAERPKGSFSTLEIQRTEQGDSAMYLCASSLDAGGGSYEQYFGPGTRLTVT.

This clonotype was counted between two and nine times. The chain recombines TRBV7-9 with TRBJ1-1; possible D gene TRBD1, 5 bases. V was shortened by 2 bases and J by 1 base, with 8 bases between the two germline ends. Looked up from germline, CDR1 is SEHNR and CDR2 is FQNEAQ (reference sequence). The CDR3 runs to 14 residues. CDR3 sequence: CASSLYGANTEAFF. Here the CDR3 DNA reads TGTGCCAGCAGCTTATACGGGGCGAACACTGAAGCTTTCTTT.

There are a few counts of this clonotype. A read error may be the cause here, since a much bigger clone is one base away. The chain has TRBV7-2 and TRBJ1-2; D is unclear. The CDR3 length is 14 residues. V was clipped by 5 bases and J by 5 bases, with 15 bases between them. The germline V gene encodes CDR1 SGHTA and CDR2 FQGNSA. CDR3 sequence reads: CASSLLTNQYGYTF. CDR3 coding DNA: TGTGCCAGCAGCCTCCTGACAAATCAATATGGCTACACCTTC. The full variable domain, in which reference TRBV7-2 and TRBJ1-2 provide the parts outside the CDR3, is GAGVSQSPSNKVTEKGKDVELRCDPISGHTALYWYRQSLGQGLEFLIYFQGNSAPDKSGLPSDRFSAERTGGSVSTLTIQRTQQEDSAVYLCASSLLTNQYGYTFGSGTRLTVV.

This clonotype occurred many times. The rearrangement uses TRBV24-1 and TRBJ2-1; TRBD1 aligns across 8 bases. Germline CDR1 and CDR2: KGHDR and SFDVKD. V shed 5 bases, J shed 1 base, and the junction held 18 bases outside the gene matches. There are 20 residues in the CDR3. CDR3 amino acids: CATSAPGTGRASGSYNEQFF. The CDR3 DNA reads as TGTGCCACCAGTGCCCCCGGGACAGGCCGCGCTAGTGGGTCCTACAATGAGCAGTTCTTC.

In its sample, this clonotype was seen many times. The chain combines TRBV10-3 with TRBJ1-2, with 10 bases that match TRBD1. Germline trimming cut 5 bases from V and 2 bases from J; bases unmatched to any gene: 11. CDR1 and CDR2 (germline): ENHRY, SYGVKD. The CDR3 is 17 amino acids. CDR3 DNA: TGTGCCATCAGTAATCGGGACAGGGGAGATATGAACTATGGCTACACCTTC. This translates into CAISNRDRGDMNYGYTF.

This clonotype was detected ten times or more. DNA for the CDR3: TGTGCCAGCAGTGTCCGGGACAGGGGTTCCTACGAGCAGTACTTC. Translation gives CASSVRDRGSYEQYF. The chain joins TRBV28 to TRBJ2-7; 10 bases agree with TRBD1. Losses at the gene ends were 5 bases for V and 1 base for J; bases not matched to a gene: 5. The germline CDR1 and CDR2 sequences are MDHEN and SYDVKM. The CDR3 totals 15 residues. Looking up the rest from reference TRBV28 and TRBJ2-7 gives the full variable domain: DVKVTQSSRYLVKRTGEKVFLECVQDMDHENMFWYRQDPGLGLRLIYFSYDVKMKEKGDIPEGYSVSREKKERFSLILESASTNQTSMYLCASSVRDRGSYEQYFGPGTRLTVT.

The chain carries TRBV5-1 and TRBJ1-1; 8 bases are a match to TRBD1. The ends lost 4 bases at V and 4 bases at J; junction bases unmatched: 6. The CDR3 extends over 14 amino acids. Germline assignment: CDR1 SGHRS and CDR2 YFSETQ. CDR3 residues: CASSVTGGATEAFF. Written as DNA, the CDR3 is TGCGCCAGCAGCGTCACAGGGGGTGCCACTGAAGCTTTCTTT.

Note on this clonotype: Lacking the conserved final phenylalanine or tryptophan, this CDR3 likely reflects a read error. The chain uses TRBV7-2 and TRBJ2-4; no definite D call. With the DNA end fitting TRBJ2-7 better, the J assignment may be wrong. CDR1 is SGHTA and CDR2 is FQGNSA in the germline V gene. This CDR3 is built from 12 residues. CDR3 coding DNA: TGTGCCAGCGCCGACGGACGATACGAGCAGTACCTC. Amino acids: CASADGRYEQYL.

The table lists this clonotype with many counts. The CDR3 protein is CSVERGLSDTQYF. CDR3 sequence (DNA): TGCAGCGTTGAAAGGGGGCTCTCAGATACGCAGTATTTT. This sequence joins TRBV29-1 and TRBJ2-3, with 7 bases matching TRBD1. The CDR3 runs to 13 residues. Germline V CDR1 and CDR2: SQVTM, ANQGSEA. Trimming removed 2 bases from V and 4 bases from J; junction bases left unmatched: 3.

This rearrangement joins TRBV5-6 to TRBJ2-2; D is unclear. This CDR3 has 16 residues. V dropped 0 bases and J dropped 4 bases, with 13 bases sitting between them. Germline-derived CDR1 and CDR2 are SGHDT and YYEEEE. CDR3 sequence: CASSLVGRASTGELFF. The CDR3 nucleotides read TGTGCCAGCAGCTTGGTTGGCAGAGCAAGCACCGGGGAGCTGTTTTTT. Full variable domain (remainder filled in from reference TRBV5-6 and TRBJ2-2): DAGVTQSPTHLIKTRGQQVTLRCSPKSGHDTVSWYQQALGQGPQFIFQYYEEEERQRGNFPDRFSGHQFPNYSSELNVNALLLGDSALYLCASSLVGRASTGELFFGEGSRLTVL.

This clonotype was detected only once. The chain joins TRBV28 to TRBJ2-7, with D perhaps matching TRBD2 (6 bases). The CDR3 loop spans 12 amino acids. CDR1 MDHEN and CDR2 SYDVKM come from the germline V gene. Trimming removed 7 bases from V and 7 bases from J, with 14 bases in between. CDR3 coding DNA: TGTGCCAGCAAAGAGAACCGGGGGGAGCAGTACTTC. This encodes CASKENRGEQYF.

As regards this clonotype: The junction does not match germline at one end; this may be a read error. The CDR3 sequence is CASNLARAGKGTQYF. The CDR3 DNA follows: TGCGCCAGCAACTTAGCTCGGGCGGGGAAGGGGACGCAGTATTTT. V and J are TRBV7-9 and TRBJ2-3; perhaps TRBD2 as D (6 bases). The CDR3 is made up of 15 amino acids. Germline CDR1 is SEHNR and CDR2 is FQNEAQ (reference sequence).

In its sample, this clonotype was seen a few times. Being one base from a much bigger clone, this may be a read error. This chain joins TRBV6-6 and TRBJ2-7; TRBD2 is a possible D gene (6 bases). Germline V gives CDR1 MNHNY, CDR2 SVGAGI (reference sequence). The ends were cut back, 8 bases at V and 0 bases at J, with 14 bases in the middle. CDR3 length: 14 amino acids. The CDR3 loop reads CASGVGGTSYEQYF. DNA of the CDR3: TGTGCCAGCGGTGTCGGCGGGACCTCCTACGAGCAGTACTTC.

J is TRBJ2-1 and V is TRBV6-5; 9 nucleotides agree with TRBD1. Germline values: CDR1 MNHEY, CDR2 SVGAGI. V trimming: 6 bases; J trimming: 0 bases; junction bases outside the gene matches: 0. This CDR3 comprises 14 residues. The CDR3, as DNA: TGTGCCAGCAGGGGACAGGGCTCCTACAATGAGCAGTTCTTC. It is translated as CASRGQGSYNEQFF.

There are a few counts of this clonotype. The CDR3 reads CASRPGQNNYEQYF. For the CDR3, the DNA is TGTGCCAGTAGACCCGGACAGAACAATTACGAGCAGTACTTC. The genes are TRBV19 and TRBJ2-7; TRBD1 is a possible D gene (6 bases). The CDR3 extends over 14 amino acids. V gave up 6 bases and J gave up 4 bases, with 16 bases separating them. Germline V gives CDR1 LNHDA, CDR2 SQIVND (reference sequence).

This clonotype was counted many times. The J gene is TRBJ2-1, the V gene TRBV20-1; D call uncertain. CDR1 DFQATT and CDR2 SNEGSKA come from the germline V gene (reference sequence). The CDR3 contains 12 residues. Here the CDR3 reads CSLWILNNEQFF. The CDR3 DNA is TGCAGCCTTTGGATTCTGAACAATGAGCAGTTCTTC.

This rearrangement joins TRBV7-9 to TRBJ1-6; 8 bases are a match to TRBD1. Germline V lookup: CDR1 SEHNR, CDR2 FQNEAQ (reference sequence). With V trimmed by 5 bases and J by 7 bases, 7 bases remained unmatched. The length of the CDR3 is 15 residues. The CDR3 spells CASSSRQGSNSPLHF. CDR3 nucleotide sequence: TGTGCCAGCAGCAGCCGACAGGGGAGCAATTCACCCCTCCACTTT.

The chain uses TRBV12-3 or TRBV12-4 and TRBJ2-2; the match to TRBD1 covers 8 bases. The CDR3 has 14 residues. The V gene end was trimmed by 6 bases and the J gene end by 3 bases; junction bases not matched to a gene: 3. The DNA of the CDR3 is TGTGCCAGCAGGCAGGGGGCATACACCGGGGAGCTGTTTTTT. Translated: CASRQGAYTGELFF.

This clonotype was observed at least ten times. The chain links TRBV20-1 to TRBJ2-7; a weak D match, TRBD1 (6 bases). Trimming cost V 2 bases and J 7 bases, with 9 bases left between them. This CDR3 spans 11 amino acids. CDR1 and CDR2 (germline): DFQATT, SNEGSKA (reference sequence). This CDR3 reads CSARQGLEQYF. Written as DNA, the CDR3 is TGCAGTGCTAGACAGGGGCTTGAGCAGTACTTC.

This clonotype was detected ten times or more. V is TRBV20-1 and J is TRBJ2-4; TRBD2 aligns across 13 bases. The CDR3 runs 19 residues. The germline gives CDR1 DFQATT, CDR2 SNEGSKA (reference sequence). Trimming at V came to 3 bases and at J to 0 bases, leaving 11 bases not matched to a gene. The CDR3 sequence: CSASGGRGLAGLAKNIQYF. In DNA form, the CDR3 reads TGCAGTGCTAGTGGGGGGCGGGGACTAGCGGGACTAGCCAAAAACATTCAGTACTTC.

This clonotype showed up many times. The V gene is TRBV7-2, the J gene TRBJ2-1; possible D gene TRBD2, 5 bases. Germline CDR1 SGHTA, CDR2 FQGNSA. The V end was cut by 5 bases, the J end by 4 bases, with 15 bases between. CDR3 length: 15 amino acids. CDR3 residues: CASSTRIARYNEQFF. DNA of the CDR3: TGTGCCAGCAGCACGCGAATAGCGCGTTACAATGAGCAGTTCTTC.

The rearrangement links TRBV25-1 to TRBJ2-7; D is uncertain. This CDR3 contains 12 residues. Trimming removed 3 bases at V and 3 bases at J, with 6 bases between. Germline CDR1 is MGHDK and CDR2 is SYGVNS. In nucleotides, the CDR3 is TGTGCCAGCAGTGATGAGAACTACGAGCAGTACTTC. Translated: CASSDENYEQYF.

This clonotype was seen at least ten times. The chain employs TRBV20-1 and TRBJ2-3; D ambiguous. The germline V and J ends were trimmed by 0 bases and 0 bases, with 10 bases remaining between them. Germline V gene lookup returns CDR1 DFQATT and CDR2 SNEGSKA (reference sequence). The length of the CDR3 is 15 residues. This CDR3 reads CSARDTKSSTDTQYF. DNA of the CDR3: TGCAGTGCTAGAGATACAAAAAGTAGCACAGATACGCAGTATTTT.

This clonotype appeared many times. The chain is built from TRBV11-2 and TRBJ2-7; D unresolved. From germline, CDR1 is SGHAT and CDR2 FQNNGV. V was trimmed by 5 bases and J by 5 bases, leaving 10 bases between them. This CDR3 spans 12 amino acids. DNA of the CDR3: TGTGCCAGCAGCACTTGGACCGACGAGCAGTACTTC. This encodes CASSTWTDEQYF.